Listed below are T cell receptor beta chains from one sample, sequenced in a study of cytomegalovirus exposure and HLA in healthy donors. Here immunoSEQ multiplex PCR was the method, and the copy in TCRdb shows in-frame clones only, minus some. The data show around 140,000 clones, approximately 83% seen once. The sample was PBMCs. The receptors stem from a male donor in good health and CMV-seronegative. Both conserved end residues are part of each CDR3. A D gene is named only where the DNA matches it firmly. The listing skips clone size in some rows; elsewhere it reads once, few, many or a size class.

clone_size	d_call	v_call	j_call	cdr3_nt	cdr3_aa
-	-	TRBV7-8	TRBJ2-6	TGTGCCAGCGAGTCTGAGTTTGGGGCCAACGTCCTGACTTTC	CASESEFGANVLTF
-	-	TRBV10-3	TRBJ1-4	TGTGCCATCAGTGAGGCGGGGGGGCAGTATAATGAAAAACTGTTTTTT	CAISEAGGQYNEKLFF
-	TRBD2	TRBV11-3	TRBJ2-2	TGTGCCAGCAGCCCTAATAGCGGGAGGGAAACCGGGGAGCTGTTTTTT	CASSPNSGRETGELFF
-	TRBD1	TRBV19	TRBJ1-1	TGTGCCAGTAGTATGGCGACAGGGGGCTTCGGTGAAGCTTTCTTT	CASSMATGGFGEAFF
-	TRBD1	TRBV19	TRBJ2-3	TGTGCCAGTACCCGGGCCCCGGACAGGGGGGGGTATTTT	CASTRAPDRGGYF
-	TRBD2	TRBV27	TRBJ2-1	TGTGCCAGCAGACTACCGGGAGGGGGAAATGAGCAGTTCTTC	CASRLPGGGNEQFF
-	TRBD1	TRBV5-1	TRBJ1-2	TGCGCCAGCAGCAAAGGACAGGGCCGGGACTATGGCTACACCTTC	CASSKGQGRDYGYTF
-	-	TRBV11-2	TRBJ2-2	TGTGCCAGCAGCGCCACAATCGGGTTGGCCACCGGGGAGCTGTTTTTT	CASSATIGLATGELFF
-	-	TRBV5-4	TRBJ1-1	TGTGCCAGCAGCTTGGACGGTACCCCGGGGGCTTTCTTT	CASSLDGTPGAFF
-	TRBD1	TRBV29-1	TRBJ1-4	TGCAGCGTTGGGTCGACAGGGAGTAGCGAAAAACTGTTTTTT	CSVGSTGSSEKLFF
-	-	TRBV4-1	TRBJ2-3	TGCGCCAGCAGCCCCCTGTTCTTCCGGGAGCTCACAGATACGCAGTATTTT	CASSPLFFRELTDTQYF
-	TRBD2	TRBV18	TRBJ2-1	TGTGCCAGCTCCCCTCCCGCGGGAGAAAAGAGTGAGCAGTTCTTC	CASSPPAGEKSEQFF
few	-	TRBV30	TRBJ2-2	TGTGCCTGGAGGGGCCACGGGGAGCTGTTTTTT	CAWRGHGELFF
-	TRBD2	TRBV30	TRBJ2-2	TGTGCCGGTAGCGGGGATGGGGAGCTGTTTTTT	CAGSGDGELFF
-	TRBD1	TRBV18	TRBJ1-4	TGTGCCAGCTCGCGATCAGGGGGGACTAATGAAAAACTGTTTTTT	CASSRSGGTNEKLFF
-	-	TRBV9	TRBJ2-1	TGTGCCAGCAGCGCTCTAGGGACATCCTACAATGAGCAGTTCTTC	CASSALGTSYNEQFF
-	-	TRBV11-3	TRBJ2-5	TGTGCCAGCAGCTTACAGGGGAATGGGGAGACCCAGTACTTC	CASSLQGNGETQYF
-	-	TRBV19	TRBJ2-7	TGTGCCAGTAGTATCGCGGGTTACGAGCAGTACTTC	CASSIAGYEQYF
-	-	TRBV19	TRBJ2-7	TGTGCCAGTAGTATCGGACAGTTCAGCTCCTACGAGCAGTACTTC	CASSIGQFSSYEQYF
-	TRBD2	TRBV30	TRBJ2-7	TGTGCCTGGAGTTTGGGAACTAGCGGTTTAGAGGAGCAGTACTTC	CAWSLGTSGLEEQYF
few	-	TRBV6-4	TRBJ2-2	TGTGCCAGCAGTGACTCGAGACAGACCAACACCGGGGAGCTGTTTTTT	CASSDSRQTNTGELFF
few	-	TRBV5-4	TRBJ1-2	TGTGCCAGCAGCCCTTTTCCGGGAGGGGCTAACTATGGCTACACCTTC	CASSPFPGGANYGYTF
few	-	TRBV14	TRBJ2-6	TGTGCCAGCAGCCAGACGGGAAGTGGGGCCAACGTCCTGACTTTC	CASSQTGSGANVLTF
-	TRBD2	TRBV7-2	TRBJ2-3	TGTGCCAGCAGCTTAGTTCTGGCTAGCGGGAGTTTTTCAGATACGCAGTATTTT	CASSLVLASGSFSDTQYF
-	-	TRBV30	TRBJ1-4	TGTGCCTGGACCAAAGGGGCCTATAATGAAAAACTGTTTTTT	CAWTKGAYNEKLFF
-	TRBD1	TRBV10-3	TRBJ2-1	TGTGCCATCAGTTCCTTCCTGACAGGGGTCAATGAGCAGTTCTTC	CAISSFLTGVNEQFF
-	TRBD1	TRBV30	TRBJ1-2	TGTGCCTGGAACCCTAATAGGGCAGGGGGTGGCTACACCTTC	CAWNPNRAGGGYTF
few	TRBD1	TRBV29-1	TRBJ1-2	TGCAGCGTTGATGCAGGGGGCGCGGATGGCTACACCTTC	CSVDAGGADGYTF
-	-	TRBV29-1	TRBJ2-3	TGCAGCGTCAAAGTCTCAGGGTCGCAGTATTTT	CSVKVSGSQYF
-	-	TRBV9	TRBJ2-5	TGTGCCAGCAGCGGGGGGACTCTGGAACAAGAGACCCAGTACTTC	CASSGGTLEQETQYF
-	TRBD2	TRBV27	TRBJ2-1	TGTGCCAGCAGTTGGGCGGCTAGCGGATACAATGAGCAGTTCTTC	CASSWAASGYNEQFF
-	TRBD2	TRBV6-5	TRBJ2-1	TGTGCCAGCAGTCCGACTAGCGGATCATACAATGAGCAGTTCTTC	CASSPTSGSYNEQFF
-	-	TRBV11-3	TRBJ1-1	TGTGCCAGCAGCTTTCAGGGGCCGAACACTGAAGCTTTCTTT	CASSFQGPNTEAFF